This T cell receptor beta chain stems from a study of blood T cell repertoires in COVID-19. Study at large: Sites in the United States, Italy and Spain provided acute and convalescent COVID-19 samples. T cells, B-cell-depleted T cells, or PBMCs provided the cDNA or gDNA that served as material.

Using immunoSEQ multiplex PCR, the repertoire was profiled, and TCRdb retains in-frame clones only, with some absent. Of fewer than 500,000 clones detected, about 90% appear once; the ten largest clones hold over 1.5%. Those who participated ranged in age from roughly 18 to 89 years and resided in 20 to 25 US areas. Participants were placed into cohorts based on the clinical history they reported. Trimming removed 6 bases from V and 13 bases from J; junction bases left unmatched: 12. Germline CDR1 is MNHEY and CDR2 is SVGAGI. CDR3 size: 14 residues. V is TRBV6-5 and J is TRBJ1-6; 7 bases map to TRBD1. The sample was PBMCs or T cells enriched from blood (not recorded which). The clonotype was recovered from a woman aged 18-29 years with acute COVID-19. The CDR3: CASRATGSAVPLHF. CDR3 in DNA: TGTGCCAGCAGGGCGACAGGGTCGGCTGTCCCCCTCCACTTT.